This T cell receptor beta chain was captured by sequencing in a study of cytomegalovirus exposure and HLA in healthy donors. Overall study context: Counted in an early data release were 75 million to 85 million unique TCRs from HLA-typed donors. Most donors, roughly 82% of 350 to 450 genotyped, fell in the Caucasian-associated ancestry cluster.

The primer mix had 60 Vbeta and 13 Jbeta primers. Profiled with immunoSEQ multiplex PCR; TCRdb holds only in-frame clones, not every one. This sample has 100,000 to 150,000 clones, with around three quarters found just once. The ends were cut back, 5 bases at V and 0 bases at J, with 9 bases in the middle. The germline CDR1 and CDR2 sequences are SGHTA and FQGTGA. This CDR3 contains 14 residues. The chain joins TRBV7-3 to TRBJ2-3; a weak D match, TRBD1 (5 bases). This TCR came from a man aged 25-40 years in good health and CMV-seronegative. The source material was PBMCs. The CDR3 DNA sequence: TGTGCCAGCAGCCCGACAGTTAGCACAGATACGCAGTATTTT. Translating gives CASSPTVSTDTQYF. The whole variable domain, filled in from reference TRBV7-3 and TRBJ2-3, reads GAGVSQTPSNKVTEKGKYVELRCDPISGHTALYWYRQSLGQGPEFLIYFQGTGAADDSGLPNDRFFAVRPEGSVSTLKIQRTERGDSAVYLCASSPTVSTDTQYFGPGTRLTVL.